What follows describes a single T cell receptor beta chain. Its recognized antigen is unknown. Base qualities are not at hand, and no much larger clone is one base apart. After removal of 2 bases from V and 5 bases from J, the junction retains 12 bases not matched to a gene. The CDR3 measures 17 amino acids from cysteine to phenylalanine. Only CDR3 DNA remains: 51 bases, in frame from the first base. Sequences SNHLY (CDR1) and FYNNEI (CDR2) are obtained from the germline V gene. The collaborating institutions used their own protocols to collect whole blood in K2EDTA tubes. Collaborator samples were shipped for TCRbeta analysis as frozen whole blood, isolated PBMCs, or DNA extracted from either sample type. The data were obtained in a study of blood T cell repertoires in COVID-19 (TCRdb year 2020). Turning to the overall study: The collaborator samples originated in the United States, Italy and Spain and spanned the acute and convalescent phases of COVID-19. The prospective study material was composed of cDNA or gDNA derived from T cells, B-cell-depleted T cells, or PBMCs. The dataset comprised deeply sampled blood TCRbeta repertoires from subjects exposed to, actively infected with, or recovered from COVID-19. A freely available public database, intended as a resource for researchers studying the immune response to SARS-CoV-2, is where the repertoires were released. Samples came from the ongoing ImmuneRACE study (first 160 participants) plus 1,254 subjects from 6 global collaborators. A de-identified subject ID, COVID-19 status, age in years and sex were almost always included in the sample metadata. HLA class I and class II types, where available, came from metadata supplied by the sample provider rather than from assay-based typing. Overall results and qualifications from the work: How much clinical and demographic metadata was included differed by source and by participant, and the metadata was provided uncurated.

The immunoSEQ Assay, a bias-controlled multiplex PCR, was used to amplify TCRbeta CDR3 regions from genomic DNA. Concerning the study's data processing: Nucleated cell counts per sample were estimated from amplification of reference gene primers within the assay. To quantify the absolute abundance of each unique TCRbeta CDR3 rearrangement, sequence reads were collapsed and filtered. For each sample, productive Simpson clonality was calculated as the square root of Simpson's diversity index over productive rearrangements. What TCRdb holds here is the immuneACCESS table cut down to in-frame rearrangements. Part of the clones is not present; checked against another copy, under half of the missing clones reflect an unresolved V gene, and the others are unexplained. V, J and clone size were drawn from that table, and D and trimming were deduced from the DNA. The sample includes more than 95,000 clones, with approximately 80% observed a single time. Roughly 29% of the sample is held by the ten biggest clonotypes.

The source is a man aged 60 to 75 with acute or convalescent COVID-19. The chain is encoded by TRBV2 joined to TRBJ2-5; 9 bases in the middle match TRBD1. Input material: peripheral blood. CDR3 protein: CASSELRYRGREETQYF. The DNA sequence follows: TGTGCCAGCAGTGAATTGAGATACAGGGGGCGCGAGGAGACCCAGTACTTC.